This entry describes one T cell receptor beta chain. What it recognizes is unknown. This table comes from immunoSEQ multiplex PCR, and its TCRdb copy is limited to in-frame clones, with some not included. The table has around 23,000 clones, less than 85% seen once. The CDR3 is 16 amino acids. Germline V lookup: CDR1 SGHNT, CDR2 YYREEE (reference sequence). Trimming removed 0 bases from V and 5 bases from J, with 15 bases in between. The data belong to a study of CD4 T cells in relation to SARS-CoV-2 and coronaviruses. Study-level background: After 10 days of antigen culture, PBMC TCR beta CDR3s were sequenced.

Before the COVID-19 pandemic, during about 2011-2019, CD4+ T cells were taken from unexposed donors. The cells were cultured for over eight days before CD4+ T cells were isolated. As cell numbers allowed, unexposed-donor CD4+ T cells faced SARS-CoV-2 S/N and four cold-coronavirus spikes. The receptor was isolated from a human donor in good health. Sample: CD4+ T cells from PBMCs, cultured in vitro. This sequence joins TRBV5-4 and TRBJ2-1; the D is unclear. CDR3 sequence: CASSLGGYVGNNEQFF. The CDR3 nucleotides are TGTGCCAGCAGCTTGGGGGGTTATGTGGGCAACAATGAGCAGTTCTTC.